One sample yielded the 22 T cell receptor beta chains listed below, sequenced in a study of tumor and adjacent non-tumor tissue in lung cancer. RNA was extracted from bulk tissue without any cell sorting. Three rounds of nested PCR, following a modified ARM-PCR protocol, produced the TCRbeta library. TCRdb processed the multiplex PCR reads anew with MiXCR; each CDR3 protein has one entry. The top ten clones hold about 17% of a sample with roughly 93,000 distinct CDR3 sequences, just over 65% of them seen once. The source material was lung tumor tissue. These receptors all stem from a man in his 60s with non-small cell lung cancer.

This clonotype was observed a single time. One base away lies a much larger clone, so this may be a sequencing read error. The rearrangement uses TRBV12-3 or TRBV12-4 and TRBJ2-7; D is possibly TRBD1 or TRBD2 (5 bases each). The CDR3 is 16 residues long. The CDR3 DNA reads TGTGGCAGCAGTGGGGGTTTAGGAGTCGACTCCTACGAGCAGTACTTC. Translating it yields CGSSGGLGVDSYEQYF.

As for this clonotype: No conserved phenylalanine or tryptophan ends this CDR3, so it is likely a read error. J is TRBJ2-1 and V is TRBV12-3 or TRBV12-4; 8 bases line up with TRBD2. CDR3 length: 14 amino acids. The CDR3 sequence is CTSSLTGGRNEQFS. In DNA form, the CDR3 reads TGTACTAGCAGTTTAACGGGAGGGCGCAATGAGCAGTTCTCC.

This clonotype was seen only a few times. One base away lies a much larger clone, so this may be a sequencing read error. The chain has TRBV6-6 and TRBJ1-6; D uncertain. V gave up 10 bases and J gave up 1 base, with 8 bases separating them. Per germline, CDR1 MNHNY and CDR2 SVGAGI (reference sequence). The length of the CDR3 is 13 residues. CDR3 loop: CANRISYNSPLHF. The CDR3 nucleotides read TGTGCCAACAGAATTTCCTATAATTCACCCCTCCACTTT.

The rearrangement uses TRBV10-2 and TRBJ2-1; unclear D gene. The germline CDR1 and CDR2 sequences are WSHSY and SAAADI. V was pared by 0 bases and J by 2 bases, with 5 bases between. This CDR3 has 14 residues. The CDR3 reads CASSESRAYNEQFF. Here the CDR3 DNA reads TGCGCCAGCAGTGAGTCTAGAGCCTACAATGAGCAGTTCTTC.

A note on this clonotype: Compared with germline, one end of the junction differs, possibly owing to a read error. The rearrangement joins TRBV10-3 to TRBJ2-1, with D perhaps TRBD2 (7 bases). Germline-derived CDR1 and CDR2 are ENHRY and SYGVKD. The CDR3 covers 15 residues. This chain's CDR3 is CVISPTSRGHNEQFF. DNA for the CDR3: TGTGTCATCAGTCCGACTAGCAGGGGCCATAATGAGCAGTTCTTC.

Details on this clonotype: One junction end disagrees with the germline gene, perhaps due to a read error. The chain uses TRBV29-1 and TRBJ2-1; D may be TRBD2 (6 bases). The CDR3 is made up of 15 amino acids. CDR1 is SQVTM and CDR2 is ANQGSEA in the germline V gene. DNA for the CDR3: TGCAACGTTGAAGGGACTTTACTCTCCTACAATAAGCAGTTCTTC. Translated: CNVEGTLLSYNKQFF.

This sequence joins TRBV19 and TRBJ2-3; tentative D call: TRBD1 (6 bases). This CDR3 region has 14 residues. Germline values: CDR1 LNHDA, CDR2 SQIVND (reference sequence). Trimming left V 8 bases short and J 2 bases short, with 14 bases between. The DNA of the CDR3 is TGTGCCAGTGGCGGAGTGGGACACACAGATACGCAGTATTTT. As protein: CASGGVGHTDTQYF.

The chain couples TRBV6-1 to TRBJ2-7, with D tentatively TRBD1 or TRBD2 (5 bases each). V was shortened by 7 bases and J by 5 bases, with 9 bases between the two germline ends. Germline CDR1 MNHNS, CDR2 SASEGT. CDR3 size: 11 residues. The CDR3 coding sequence is TGTGCCAGCATGAGGGGCAACGAGCAGTACTTC. It yields the protein CASMRGNEQYF.

On this clonotype: No conserved phenylalanine or tryptophan ends this CDR3, so it is likely a read error. V is TRBV28 and J is TRBJ2-2; D not resolved. V was cut by 7 bases and J by 4 bases, with 16 bases left in between. Germline V gives CDR1 MDHEN, CDR2 SYDVKM. The CDR3 is made up of 15 amino acids. For the CDR3, the DNA is TGTGCCAGCACCTCATACAGCGATCTCACCGGGGAGCTGTTTTCT. Its protein is CASTSYSDLTGELFS.

Concerning this clonotype itself: A read error may explain this, as a much larger clone is one base away. The rearrangement joins TRBV12-3 or TRBV12-4 to TRBJ2-7; unclear D gene. The end of the DNA aligns better with TRBJ2-1, so the J call may be wrong. This CDR3 region has 11 residues. The CDR3: CASSLPSEQFF. CDR3 DNA sequence: TGTGCCAGCAGTTTGCCGAGCGAGCAGTTCTTC.

This clonotype was found a few times. J is TRBJ1-1 and V is TRBV19, with D perhaps matching TRBD1 (6 bases). The CDR3 is 15 amino acids. Trimming removed 5 bases at V and 1 base at J, with 14 bases between. Germline values: CDR1 LNHDA, CDR2 SQIVND (reference sequence). CDR3 region: CASSAPGHKNTEAFF. In nucleotides, the CDR3 is TGTGCCAGTAGTGCACCGGGACACAAGAACACTGAAGCTTTCTTT.

Remarks on this clonotype: Mismatch with germline at one junction end may stem from a read error. The CDR3 bases are TGTGCCACCAGCGCGGAGAATAGCAATCAGCCCCGGTATTTT. This codes for CATSAENSNQPRYF. V and J are TRBV24-1 and TRBJ1-5; D is undetermined. This CDR3 has 14 amino acids. Looked up from germline, CDR1 is KGHDR and CDR2 is SFDVKD.

This clonotype was counted ten times or more. J is TRBJ2-5 and V is TRBV5-5; 8 bases are a match to TRBD2. Trimming removed 4 bases from V and 3 bases from J; junction bases left unmatched: 8. Germline CDR1 SGHKS, CDR2 YYEKEE (reference sequence). The CDR3 runs 15 residues. This CDR3 is CASSLLGTREETQYF. The CDR3, as DNA: TGTGCCAGCAGCCTACTCGGGACTAGGGAAGAGACCCAGTACTTC.

This CDR3 is CASSPTGRVHQPQHF. DNA of the CDR3: TGTGCCAGCAGCCCGACAGGGAGAGTTCATCAGCCCCAGCATTTT. The gene calls are TRBV7-2 and TRBJ1-5; 7 bases are a match to TRBD1. The CDR3 covers 15 residues. Germline trimming cut 5 bases from V and 5 bases from J; bases unmatched to any gene: 9. Per germline, CDR1 SGHTA and CDR2 FQGNSA.

Turning to this clonotype: This CDR3 fails to terminate in the conserved phenylalanine or tryptophan, so it likely reflects a read error. This chain links TRBV4-2 with TRBJ2-2, with TRBD2 matching over 8 bases. Germline CDR1 and CDR2: LGHNA and YNFKEQ. The CDR3 runs to 17 residues. Trimming cost V 0 bases and J 0 bases; bases outside gene matches: 3. The CDR3 nucleotides are TGTGCCAGCAGCCAAGATCTAGCGGGTGCGAACACCGGGGAGCTGTTTCTT. Translation: CASSQDLAGANTGELFL.

V is TRBV4-3 and J is TRBJ2-1; D might be TRBD1 (6 bases). CDR1 and CDR2 (germline): LGHNA, YSLEER. This CDR3 has 15 residues. CDR3 sequence: CTSSQEGVGGDEQFF. CDR3 nucleotide sequence: TGCACAAGCAGCCAAGAGGGGGTTGGTGGCGATGAGCAGTTCTTC.

As for this clonotype: The conserved closing phenylalanine or tryptophan is absent in this CDR3, likely reflecting a read error. The chain joins TRBV4-1 to TRBJ2-2, with D possibly being TRBD2 (5 bases). Germline V gene sequence: CDR1 MGHRA, CDR2 YSYEKL. This CDR3 spans 13 amino acids. The CDR3 sequence: CASSQRTPRELFY. The CDR3 bases are TGCGCTAGCAGCCAACGGACTCCCAGGGAGCTGTTTTAT.

As for this clonotype: At one end, the junction sequence differs from germline, possibly due to a read error. The V call is TRBV5-6, the J call TRBJ2-1; 12 positions match TRBD2. CDR1 is SGHDT, CDR2 YYEEEE, per germline. CDR3 length: 17 residues. The CDR3 protein is CVSSLNNLAGGGVEQFF. In DNA, the CDR3 is TGTGTCAGCAGCCTAAACAACCTAGCGGGAGGGGGTGTTGAGCAGTTCTTC.

Worth noting for this clonotype: A much larger clone differs by one base, so this may be a read error. The V call is TRBV4-3, the J call TRBJ2-1; D is undetermined. Germline assignment: CDR1 LGHNA and CDR2 YSLEER. V was clipped by 11 bases and J by 5 bases, with 19 bases between them. The CDR3 totals 14 residues. CDR3 residues: CAHSQDMRNNEQFF. The DNA for the CDR3 is TGCGCCCACAGCCAAGATATGAGAAACAATGAGCAGTTCTTC.

Many counts were recorded for this clonotype. The genes are TRBV5-6 and TRBJ2-7; TRBD1 aligns across 8 bases. CDR3 size: 14 residues. Unmatched junction bases numbered 3, after V lost 4 bases and J lost 0 bases. The V gene's germline CDR1 is SGHDT and CDR2 YYEEEE. The CDR3 coding sequence is TGTGCCAGCAGCCGGACAGGGAACTCCTACGAGCAGTACTTC. This translates into CASSRTGNSYEQYF.

This clonotype was seen only once. A read error may account for a junction end that differs from germline. V gene TRBV12-3 or TRBV12-4 combines with J gene TRBJ2-3, with a possible D match to TRBD2 (6 bases). CDR3 length: 14 residues. CDR3 in amino acids: CVSSLVEGPDTQYF. Written as DNA, the CDR3 is TGTGTCAGCAGTTTAGTGGAGGGGCCAGATACGCAATATTTT.

This clonotype was observed many times. The V and J genes are TRBV28 and TRBJ2-5; 8 nucleotides align to TRBD1. V shed 7 bases and J 5 bases; nucleotides not matched to a gene: 6. The CDR3 extends over 13 amino acids. CDR1 MDHEN and CDR2 SYDVKM come from the germline V gene. Written as DNA, the CDR3 is TGTGCCAGCACAGGGGGCGCGTGGGAGACCCAGTACTTC. Amino acid sequence: CASTGGAWETQYF. The full variable domain, with the rest looked up from reference TRBV28 and TRBJ2-5, is DVKVTQSSRYLVKRTGEKVFLECVQDMDHENMFWYRQDPGLGLRLIYFSYDVKMKEKGDIPEGYSVSREKKERFSLILESASTNQTSMYLCASTGGAWETQYFGPGTRLLVL.